This T cell receptor beta chain was documented in a study of shared clonotypes between healthy human individuals. The assay was immunoSEQ multiplex PCR, and TCRdb's table has in-frame clones only and misses some. The sample shows some 1,600,000 clones, roughly 98% of them seen only once. The length of the CDR3 is 15 residues. Germline values: CDR1 SGHTA, CDR2 FQGNSA. Deletions cut 3 bases from V and 0 bases from J, with 9 bases between. The sample consisted of naive CD4+ T cells sorted from blood. Subset of the sample: CD45RA+ positively selected. The sequence was collected from a young man in good health. The J gene is TRBJ2-1, the V gene TRBV7-2; the D is unclear. The CDR3: CASSFSTSSYNEQFF. The CDR3, as DNA: TGTGCCAGCAGCTTCAGCACATCCTCCTACAATGAGCAGTTCTTC.